This T cell receptor (beta chain) stems from a study of control samples from healthy donors and cancer patients. Assay: immunoSEQ multiplex PCR; the TCRdb copy retains only in-frame clones and omits some. The sample includes about 130,000 clones, 92% of them seen just once. What was sequenced was blood. The sequence derives from a woman aged 45-65 years in good health.

This CDR3 is CATSGPGELFF. CDR3 in DNA: TGTGCCACCAGCGGACCCGGGGAGCTGTTTTTT. The rearrangement links TRBV15 to TRBJ2-2; D unresolved. Germline CDR1 LNHNV, CDR2 YYDKDF (reference sequence). The CDR3 covers 11 residues. Trimming took 5 bases from V and 6 from J, leaving 4 bases between them.